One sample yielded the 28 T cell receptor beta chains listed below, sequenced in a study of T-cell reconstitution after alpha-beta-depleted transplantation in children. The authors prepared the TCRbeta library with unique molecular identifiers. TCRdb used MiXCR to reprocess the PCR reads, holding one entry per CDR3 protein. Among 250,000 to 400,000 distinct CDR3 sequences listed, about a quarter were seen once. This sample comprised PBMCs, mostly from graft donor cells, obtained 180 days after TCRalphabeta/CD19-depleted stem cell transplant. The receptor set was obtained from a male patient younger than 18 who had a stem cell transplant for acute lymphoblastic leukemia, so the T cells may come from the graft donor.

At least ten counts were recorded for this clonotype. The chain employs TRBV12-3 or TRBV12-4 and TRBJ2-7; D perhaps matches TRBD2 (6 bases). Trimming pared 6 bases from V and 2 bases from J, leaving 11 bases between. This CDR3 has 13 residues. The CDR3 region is CASRPRGTYEQYF. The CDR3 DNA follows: TGTGCCAGCAGACCGCGGGGTACCTACGAGCAGTACTTC.

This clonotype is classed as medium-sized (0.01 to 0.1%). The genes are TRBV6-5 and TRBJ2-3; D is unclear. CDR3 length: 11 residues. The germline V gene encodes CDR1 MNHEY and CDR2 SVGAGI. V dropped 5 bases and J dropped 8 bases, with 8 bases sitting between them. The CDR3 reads CASSRSSTQYF. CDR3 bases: TGTGCCAGCAGTCGCAGTAGTACGCAGTATTTT.

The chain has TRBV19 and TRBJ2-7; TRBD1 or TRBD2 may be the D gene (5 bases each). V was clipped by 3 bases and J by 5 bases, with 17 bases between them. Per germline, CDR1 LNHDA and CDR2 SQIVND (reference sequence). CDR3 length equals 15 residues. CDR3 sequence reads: CASSMLRGLGDEQYF. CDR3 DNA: TGTGCCAGTAGTATGCTGAGGGGTTTGGGGGACGAGCAGTACTTC. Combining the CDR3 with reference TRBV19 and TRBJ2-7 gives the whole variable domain DGGITQSPKYLFRKEGQNVTLSCEQNLNHDAMYWYRQDPGQGLRLIYYSQIVNDFQKGDIAEGYSVSREKKESFPLTVTSAQKNPTAFYLCASSMLRGLGDEQYFGPGTRLTVT.

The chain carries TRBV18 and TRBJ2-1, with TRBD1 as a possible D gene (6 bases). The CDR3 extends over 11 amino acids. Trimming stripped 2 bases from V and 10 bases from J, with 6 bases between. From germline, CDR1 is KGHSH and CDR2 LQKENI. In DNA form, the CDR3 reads TGTGCCAGCTCACCAACAGGGGAGCAGTTCTTC. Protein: CASSPTGEQFF.

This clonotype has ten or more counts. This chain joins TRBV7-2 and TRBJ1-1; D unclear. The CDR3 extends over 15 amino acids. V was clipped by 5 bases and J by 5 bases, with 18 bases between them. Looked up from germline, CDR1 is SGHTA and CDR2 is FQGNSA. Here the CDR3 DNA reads TGTGCCAGCAGCAAAGACGGGCCCCTTGGTACTGAAGCTTTCTTT. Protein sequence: CASSKDGPLGTEAFF.

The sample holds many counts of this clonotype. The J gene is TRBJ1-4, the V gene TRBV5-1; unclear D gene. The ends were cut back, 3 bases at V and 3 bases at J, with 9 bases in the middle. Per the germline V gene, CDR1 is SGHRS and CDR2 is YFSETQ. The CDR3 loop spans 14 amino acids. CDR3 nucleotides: TGCGCCAGCAGCTGGGCAAGCCCTAATGAAAAACTGTTTTTT. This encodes CASSWASPNEKLFF. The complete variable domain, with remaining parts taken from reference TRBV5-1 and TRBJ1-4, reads KAGVTQTPRYLIKTRGQQVTLSCSPISGHRSVSWYQQTPGQGLQFLFEYFSETQRNKGNFPGRFSGRQFSNSRSEMNVSTLELGDSALYLCASSWASPNEKLFFGSGTQLSVL.

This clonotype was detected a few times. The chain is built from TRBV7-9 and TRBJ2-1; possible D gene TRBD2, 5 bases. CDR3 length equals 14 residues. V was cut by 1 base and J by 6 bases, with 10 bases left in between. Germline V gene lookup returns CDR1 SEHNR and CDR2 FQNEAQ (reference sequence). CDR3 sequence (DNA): TGTGCCAGCAGCTTAGAAGGCGGGCCCAATGAGCAGTTCTTC. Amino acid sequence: CASSLEGGPNEQFF.

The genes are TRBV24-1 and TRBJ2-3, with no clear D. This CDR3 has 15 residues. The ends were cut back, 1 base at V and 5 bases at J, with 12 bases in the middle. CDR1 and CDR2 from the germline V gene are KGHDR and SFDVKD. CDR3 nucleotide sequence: TGTGCCACCAGTGATTTAGGGTACCGGCGAGATACGCAGTATTTT. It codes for CATSDLGYRRDTQYF.

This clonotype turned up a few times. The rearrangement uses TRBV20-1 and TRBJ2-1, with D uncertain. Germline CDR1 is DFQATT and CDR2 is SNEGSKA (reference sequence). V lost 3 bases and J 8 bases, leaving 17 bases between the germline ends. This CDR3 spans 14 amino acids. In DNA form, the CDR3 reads TGCAGTGCTAGTTTGAGTCGGCGGCGCCATGAGCAGTTCTTC. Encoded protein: CSASLSRRRHEQFF.

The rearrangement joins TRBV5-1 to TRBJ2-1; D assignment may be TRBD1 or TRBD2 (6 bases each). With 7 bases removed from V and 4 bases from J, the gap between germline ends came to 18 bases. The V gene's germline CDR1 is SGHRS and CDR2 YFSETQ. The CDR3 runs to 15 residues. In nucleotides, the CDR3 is TGCGCCAGCGGAGGGGCAGGGGCGATTTACAATGAGCAGTTCTTC. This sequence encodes CASGGAGAIYNEQFF.

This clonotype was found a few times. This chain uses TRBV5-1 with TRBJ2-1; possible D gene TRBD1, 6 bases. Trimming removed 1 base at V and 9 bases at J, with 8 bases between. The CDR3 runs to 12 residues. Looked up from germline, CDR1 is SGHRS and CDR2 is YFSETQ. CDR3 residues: CASSLSGAEQFF. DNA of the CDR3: TGCGCCAGCAGCTTGTCAGGGGCTGAGCAGTTCTTC.

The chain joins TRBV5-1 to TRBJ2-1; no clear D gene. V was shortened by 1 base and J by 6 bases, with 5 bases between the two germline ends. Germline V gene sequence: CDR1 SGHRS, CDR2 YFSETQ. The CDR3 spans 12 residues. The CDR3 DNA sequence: TGCGCCAGCAGCTTGCTCCTCAATGAGCAGTTCTTC. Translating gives CASSLLLNEQFF. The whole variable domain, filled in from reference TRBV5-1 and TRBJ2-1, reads KAGVTQTPRYLIKTRGQQVTLSCSPISGHRSVSWYQQTPGQGLQFLFEYFSETQRNKGNFPGRFSGRQFSNSRSEMNVSTLELGDSALYLCASSLLLNEQFFGPGTRLTVL.

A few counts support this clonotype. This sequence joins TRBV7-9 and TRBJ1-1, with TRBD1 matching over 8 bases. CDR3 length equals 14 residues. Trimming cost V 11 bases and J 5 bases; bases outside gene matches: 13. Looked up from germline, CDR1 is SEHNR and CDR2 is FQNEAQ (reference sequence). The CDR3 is CADGQGAMETEAFF. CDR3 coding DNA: TGTGCCGATGGGCAGGGGGCCATGGAGACTGAAGCTTTCTTT.

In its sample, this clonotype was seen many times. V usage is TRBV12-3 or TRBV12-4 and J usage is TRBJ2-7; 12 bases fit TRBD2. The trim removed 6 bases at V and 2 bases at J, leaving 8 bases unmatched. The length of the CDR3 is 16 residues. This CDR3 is CASRPTSGSGAYEQYF. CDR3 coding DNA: TGTGCCAGCAGACCGACTAGCGGGAGTGGGGCCTACGAGCAGTACTTC.

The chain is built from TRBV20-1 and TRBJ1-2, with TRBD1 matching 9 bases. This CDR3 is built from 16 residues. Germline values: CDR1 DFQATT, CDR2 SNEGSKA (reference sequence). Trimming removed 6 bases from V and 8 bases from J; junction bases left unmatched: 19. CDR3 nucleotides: TGCAGTGCCGCCCTGTCCCTCTACAGGGGGCATATCGGCTACACCTTC. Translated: CSAALSLYRGHIGYTF.

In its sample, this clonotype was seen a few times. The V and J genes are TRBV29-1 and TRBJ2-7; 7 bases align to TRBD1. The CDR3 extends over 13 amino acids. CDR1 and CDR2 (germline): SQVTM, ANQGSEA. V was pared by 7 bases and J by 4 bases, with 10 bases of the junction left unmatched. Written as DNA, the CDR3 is TGCAGCGCCCTACAGGGGCTGTCGTACGAGCAGTACTTC. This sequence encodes CSALQGLSYEQYF.

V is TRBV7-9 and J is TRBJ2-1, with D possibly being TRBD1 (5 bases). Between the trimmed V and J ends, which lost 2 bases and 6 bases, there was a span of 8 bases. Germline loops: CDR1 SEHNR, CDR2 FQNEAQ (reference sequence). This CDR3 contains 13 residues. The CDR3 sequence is CASSLQRGNEQFF. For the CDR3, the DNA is TGTGCCAGCAGCTTACAAAGGGGCAATGAGCAGTTCTTC. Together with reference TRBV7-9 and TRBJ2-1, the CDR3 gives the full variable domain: DTGVSQNPRHKITKRGQNVTFRCDPISEHNRLYWYRQTLGQGPEFLTYFQNEAQLEKSRLLSDRFSAERPKGSFSTLEIQRTEQGDSAMYLCASSLQRGNEQFFGPGTRLTVL.

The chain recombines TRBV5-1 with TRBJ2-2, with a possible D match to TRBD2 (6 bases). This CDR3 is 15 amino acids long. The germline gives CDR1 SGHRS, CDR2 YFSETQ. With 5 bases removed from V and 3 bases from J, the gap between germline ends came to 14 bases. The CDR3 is CASSPWRADTGELFF. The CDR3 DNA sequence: TGCGCCAGCAGTCCATGGAGGGCCGACACCGGGGAGCTGTTTTTT. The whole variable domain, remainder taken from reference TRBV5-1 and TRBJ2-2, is KAGVTQTPRYLIKTRGQQVTLSCSPISGHRSVSWYQQTPGQGLQFLFEYFSETQRNKGNFPGRFSGRQFSNSRSEMNVSTLELGDSALYLCASSPWRADTGELFFGEGSRLTVL.

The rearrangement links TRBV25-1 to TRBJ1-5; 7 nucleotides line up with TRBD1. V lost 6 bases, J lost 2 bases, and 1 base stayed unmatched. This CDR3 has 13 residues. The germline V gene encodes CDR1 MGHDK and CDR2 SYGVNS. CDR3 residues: CASRGTGNQPQHF. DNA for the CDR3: TGTGCCAGCAGGGGGACAGGCAATCAGCCCCAGCATTTT. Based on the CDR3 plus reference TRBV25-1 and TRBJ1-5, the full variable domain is EADIYQTPRYLVIGTGKKITLECSQTMGHDKMYWYQQDPGMELHLIHYSYGVNSTEKGDLSSESTVSRIRTEHFPLTLESARPSHTSQYLCASRGTGNQPQHFGDGTRLSIL.

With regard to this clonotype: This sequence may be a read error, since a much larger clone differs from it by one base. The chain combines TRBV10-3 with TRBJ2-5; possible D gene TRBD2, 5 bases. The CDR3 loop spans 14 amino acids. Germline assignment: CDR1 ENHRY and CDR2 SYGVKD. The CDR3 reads CAIGDQARGETQYF. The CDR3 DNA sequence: TGTGCCATCGGTGACCAGGCACGGGGAGAGACCCAGTACTTC.

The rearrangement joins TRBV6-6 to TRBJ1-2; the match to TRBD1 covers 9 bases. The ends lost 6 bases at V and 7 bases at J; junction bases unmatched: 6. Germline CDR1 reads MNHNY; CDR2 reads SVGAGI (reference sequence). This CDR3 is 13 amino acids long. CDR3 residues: CASRRDRERGYTF. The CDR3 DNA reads TGTGCCAGCAGACGGGACAGGGAACGTGGCTACACCTTC.

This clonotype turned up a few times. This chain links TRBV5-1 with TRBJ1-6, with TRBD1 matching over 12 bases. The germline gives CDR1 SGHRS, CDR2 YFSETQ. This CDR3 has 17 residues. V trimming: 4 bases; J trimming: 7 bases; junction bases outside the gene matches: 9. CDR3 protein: CASSPTGQGARNSPLHF. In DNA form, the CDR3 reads TGCGCCAGCAGCCCCACGGGACAGGGGGCGCGAAATTCACCCCTCCACTTT. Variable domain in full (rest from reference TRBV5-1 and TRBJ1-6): KAGVTQTPRYLIKTRGQQVTLSCSPISGHRSVSWYQQTPGQGLQFLFEYFSETQRNKGNFPGRFSGRQFSNSRSEMNVSTLELGDSALYLCASSPTGQGARNSPLHFGNGTRLTVT.

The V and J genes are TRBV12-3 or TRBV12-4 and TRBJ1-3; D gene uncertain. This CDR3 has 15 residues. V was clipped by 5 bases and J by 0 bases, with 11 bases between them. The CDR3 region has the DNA TGTGCCAGCAGTCCCCAGGTGAGCTCTGGAAACACCATATATTTT. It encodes CASSPQVSSGNTIYF.

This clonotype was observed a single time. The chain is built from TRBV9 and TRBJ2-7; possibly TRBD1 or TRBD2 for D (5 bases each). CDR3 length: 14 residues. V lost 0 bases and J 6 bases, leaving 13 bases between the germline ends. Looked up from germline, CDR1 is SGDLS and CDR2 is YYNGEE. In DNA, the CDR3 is TGTGCCAGCAGCGTAGGTTGGGGGAAGGCCGAGCAGTACTTC. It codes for CASSVGWGKAEQYF.

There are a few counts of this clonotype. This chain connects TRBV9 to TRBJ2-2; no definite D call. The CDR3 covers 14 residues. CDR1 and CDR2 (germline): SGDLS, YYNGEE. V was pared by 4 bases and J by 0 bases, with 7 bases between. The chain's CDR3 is CASSPKSNTGELFF. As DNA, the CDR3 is TGTGCCAGCAGCCCTAAATCGAACACCGGGGAGCTGTTTTTT.

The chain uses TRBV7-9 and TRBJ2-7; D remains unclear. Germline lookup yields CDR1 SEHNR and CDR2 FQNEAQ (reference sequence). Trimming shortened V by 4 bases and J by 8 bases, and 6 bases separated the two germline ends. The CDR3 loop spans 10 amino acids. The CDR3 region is CASSSGKQYF. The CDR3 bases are TGTGCCAGCAGCTCCGGTAAGCAGTACTTC.

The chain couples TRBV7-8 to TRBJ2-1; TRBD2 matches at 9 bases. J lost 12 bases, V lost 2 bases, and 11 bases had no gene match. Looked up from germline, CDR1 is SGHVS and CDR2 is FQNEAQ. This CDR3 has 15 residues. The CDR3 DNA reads TGTGCCAGCAGCTTAAAACTAGCGGGCCGAAGGAGGCAGTTCTTC. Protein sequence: CASSLKLAGRRRQFF.

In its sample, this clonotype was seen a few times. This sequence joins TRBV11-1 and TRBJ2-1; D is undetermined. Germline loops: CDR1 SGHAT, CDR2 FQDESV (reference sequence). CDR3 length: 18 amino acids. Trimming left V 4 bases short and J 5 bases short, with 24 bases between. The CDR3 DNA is TGTGCCAGCAGCTCCCCCGTTCGGACGGAGCAACGAGACAATGAGCAGTTCTTC. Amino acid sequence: CASSSPVRTEQRDNEQFF.